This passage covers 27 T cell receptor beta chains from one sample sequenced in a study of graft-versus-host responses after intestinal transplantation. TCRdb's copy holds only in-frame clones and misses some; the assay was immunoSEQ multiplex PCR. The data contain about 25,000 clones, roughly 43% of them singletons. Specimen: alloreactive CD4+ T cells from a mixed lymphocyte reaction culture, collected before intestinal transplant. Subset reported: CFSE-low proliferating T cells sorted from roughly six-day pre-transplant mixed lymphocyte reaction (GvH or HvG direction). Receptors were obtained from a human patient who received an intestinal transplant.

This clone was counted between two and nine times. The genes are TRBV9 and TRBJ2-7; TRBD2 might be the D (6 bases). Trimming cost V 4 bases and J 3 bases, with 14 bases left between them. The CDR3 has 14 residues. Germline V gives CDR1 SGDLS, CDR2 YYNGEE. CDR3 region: CASSPHGSVYEQYF. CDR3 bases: TGTGCCAGCAGCCCACACGGGAGTGTCTACGAGCAGTACTTC.

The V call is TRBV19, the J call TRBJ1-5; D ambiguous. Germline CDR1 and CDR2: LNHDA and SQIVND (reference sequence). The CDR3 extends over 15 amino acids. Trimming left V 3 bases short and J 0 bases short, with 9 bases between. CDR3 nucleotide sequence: TGTGCCAGTAGTATGCGTGGAGATAGCAATCAGCCCCAGCATTTT. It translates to CASSMRGDSNQPQHF.

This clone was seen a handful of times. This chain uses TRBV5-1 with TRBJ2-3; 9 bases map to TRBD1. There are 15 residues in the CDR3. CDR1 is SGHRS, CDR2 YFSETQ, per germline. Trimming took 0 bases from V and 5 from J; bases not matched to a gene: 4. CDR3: CASSLDRGRGDTQYF. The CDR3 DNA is TGCGCCAGCAGCTTGGACAGGGGGCGCGGAGATACGCAGTATTTT.

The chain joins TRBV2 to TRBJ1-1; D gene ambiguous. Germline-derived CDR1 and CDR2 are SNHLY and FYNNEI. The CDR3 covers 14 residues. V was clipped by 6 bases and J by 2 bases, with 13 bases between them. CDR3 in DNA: TGTGCCAGCAGAGGCAGGCATACTAACACTGAAGCTTTCTTT. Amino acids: CASRGRHTNTEAFF.

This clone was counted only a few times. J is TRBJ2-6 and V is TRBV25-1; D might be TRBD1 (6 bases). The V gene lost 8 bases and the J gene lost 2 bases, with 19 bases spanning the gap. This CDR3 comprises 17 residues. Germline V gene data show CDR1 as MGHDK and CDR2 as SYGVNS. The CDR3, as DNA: TGTGCCAGCGATAACAGGGCTCTCCCCCCTGGGGCCAACGTCCTGACTTTC. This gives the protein CASDNRALPPGANVLTF.

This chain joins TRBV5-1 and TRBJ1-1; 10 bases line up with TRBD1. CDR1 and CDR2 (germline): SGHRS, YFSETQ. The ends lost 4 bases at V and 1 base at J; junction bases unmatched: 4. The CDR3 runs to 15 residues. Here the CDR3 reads CASSLRDRGNTEAFF. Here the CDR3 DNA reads TGCGCCAGCAGCCTACGGGACAGGGGGAACACTGAAGCTTTCTTT.

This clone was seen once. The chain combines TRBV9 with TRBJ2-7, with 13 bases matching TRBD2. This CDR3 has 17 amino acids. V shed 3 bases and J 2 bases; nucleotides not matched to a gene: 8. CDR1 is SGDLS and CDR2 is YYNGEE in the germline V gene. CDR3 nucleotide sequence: TGTGCCAGCAGCGAGGGGGGACTAGCGGGATGGACCTACGAGCAGTACTTC. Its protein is CASSEGGLAGWTYEQYF. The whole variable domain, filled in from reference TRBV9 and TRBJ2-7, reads DSGVTQTPKHLITATGQRVTLRCSPRSGDLSVYWYQQSLDQGLQFLIQYYNGEERAKGNILERFSAQQFPDLHSELNLSSLELGDSALYFCASSEGGLAGWTYEQYFGPGTRLTVT.

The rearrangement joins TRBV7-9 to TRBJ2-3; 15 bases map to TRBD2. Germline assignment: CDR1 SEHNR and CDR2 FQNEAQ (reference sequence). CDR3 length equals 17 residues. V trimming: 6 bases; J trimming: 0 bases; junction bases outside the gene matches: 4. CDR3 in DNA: TGTGCCAGCAGAAAAGGGACTAGCGGGGGGAGCACAGATACGCAGTATTTT. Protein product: CASRKGTSGGSTDTQYF.

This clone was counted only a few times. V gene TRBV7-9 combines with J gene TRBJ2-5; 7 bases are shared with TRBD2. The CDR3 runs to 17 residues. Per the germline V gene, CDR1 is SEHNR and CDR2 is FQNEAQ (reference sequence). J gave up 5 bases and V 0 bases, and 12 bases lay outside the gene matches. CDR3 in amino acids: CASSLAWSSGAPETQYF. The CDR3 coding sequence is TGTGCCAGCAGCTTAGCCTGGTCGAGCGGGGCCCCCGAGACCCAGTACTTC.

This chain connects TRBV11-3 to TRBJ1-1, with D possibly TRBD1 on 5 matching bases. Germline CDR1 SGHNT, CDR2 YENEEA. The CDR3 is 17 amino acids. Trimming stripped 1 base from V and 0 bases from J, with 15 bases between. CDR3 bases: TGTGCCAGCAGCTTAGGGAGTGTAAGGGGAATGAACACTGAAGCTTTCTTT. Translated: CASSLGSVRGMNTEAFF.

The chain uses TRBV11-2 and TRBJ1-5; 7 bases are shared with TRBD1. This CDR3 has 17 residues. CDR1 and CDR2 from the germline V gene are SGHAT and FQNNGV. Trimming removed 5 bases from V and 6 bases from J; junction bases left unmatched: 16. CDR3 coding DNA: TGTGCCAGCAGCCGAAATCGTCAGGGGGTCGCGAGTCAGCCCCAGCATTTT. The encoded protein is CASSRNRQGVASQPQHF.

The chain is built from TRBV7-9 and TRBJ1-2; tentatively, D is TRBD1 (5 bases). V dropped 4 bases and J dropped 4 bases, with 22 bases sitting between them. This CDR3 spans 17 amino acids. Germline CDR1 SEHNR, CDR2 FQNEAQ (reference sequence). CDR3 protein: CASSSFSPGRVIYGYTF. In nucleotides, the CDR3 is TGTGCCAGCAGCTCCTTTTCCCCAGGCAGGGTAATCTATGGCTACACCTTC.

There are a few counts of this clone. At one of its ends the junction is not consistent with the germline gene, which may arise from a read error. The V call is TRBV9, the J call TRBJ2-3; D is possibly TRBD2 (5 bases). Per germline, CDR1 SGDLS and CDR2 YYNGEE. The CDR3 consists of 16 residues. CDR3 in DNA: TGTGCCAGCGGCGTAGGTTATGGGAGCCGCACAGATACGCAGTATTTT. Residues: CASGVGYGSRTDTQYF.

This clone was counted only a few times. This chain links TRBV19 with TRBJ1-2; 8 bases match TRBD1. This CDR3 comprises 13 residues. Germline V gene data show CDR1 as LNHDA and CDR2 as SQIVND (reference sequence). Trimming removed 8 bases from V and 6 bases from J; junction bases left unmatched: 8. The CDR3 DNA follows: TGTGCCAGTGGACAGACAGGGGTCGATGGCTACACCTTC. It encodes CASGQTGVDGYTF.

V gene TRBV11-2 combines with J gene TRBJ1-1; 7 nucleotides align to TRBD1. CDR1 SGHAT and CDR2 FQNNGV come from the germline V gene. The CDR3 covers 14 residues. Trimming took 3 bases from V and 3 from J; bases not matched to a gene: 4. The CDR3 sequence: CASSFADRDTEAFF. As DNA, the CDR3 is TGTGCCAGCAGCTTCGCTGACAGGGACACTGAAGCTTTCTTT.

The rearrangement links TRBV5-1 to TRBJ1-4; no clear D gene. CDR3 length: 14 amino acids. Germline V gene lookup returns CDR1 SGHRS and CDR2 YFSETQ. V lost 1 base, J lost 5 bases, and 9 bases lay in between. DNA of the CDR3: TGCGCCAGCAGCTTGACAGACTACAATGAAAAACTGTTTTTT. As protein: CASSLTDYNEKLFF. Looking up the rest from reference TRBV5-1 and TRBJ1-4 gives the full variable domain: KAGVTQTPRYLIKTRGQQVTLSCSPISGHRSVSWYQQTPGQGLQFLFEYFSETQRNKGNFPGRFSGRQFSNSRSEMNVSTLELGDSALYLCASSLTDYNEKLFFGSGTQLSVL.

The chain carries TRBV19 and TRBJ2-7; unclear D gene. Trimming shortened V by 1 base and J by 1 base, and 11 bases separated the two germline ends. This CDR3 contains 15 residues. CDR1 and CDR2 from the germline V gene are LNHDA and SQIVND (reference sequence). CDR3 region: CASSIGMAPSYEQYF. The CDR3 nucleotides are TGTGCCAGTAGTATAGGTATGGCACCATCCTACGAGCAGTACTTC.

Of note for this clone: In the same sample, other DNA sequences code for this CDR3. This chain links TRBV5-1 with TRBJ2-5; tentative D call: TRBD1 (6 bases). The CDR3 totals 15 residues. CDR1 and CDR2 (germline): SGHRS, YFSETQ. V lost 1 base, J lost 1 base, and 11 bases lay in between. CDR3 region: CASSLLTGRQETQYF. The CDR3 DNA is TGCGCCAGCAGCTTGTTGACAGGCCGCCAAGAGACCCAGTACTTC. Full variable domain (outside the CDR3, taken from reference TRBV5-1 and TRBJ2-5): KAGVTQTPRYLIKTRGQQVTLSCSPISGHRSVSWYQQTPGQGLQFLFEYFSETQRNKGNFPGRFSGRQFSNSRSEMNVSTLELGDSALYLCASSLLTGRQETQYFGPGTRLLVL.

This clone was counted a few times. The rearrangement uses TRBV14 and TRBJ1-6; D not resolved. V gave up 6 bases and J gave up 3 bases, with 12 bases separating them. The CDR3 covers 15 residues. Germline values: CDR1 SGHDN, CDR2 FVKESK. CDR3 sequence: CASSLTQHYNSPLHF. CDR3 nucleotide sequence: TGTGCCAGCAGTCTAACACAGCACTATAATTCACCCCTCCACTTT.

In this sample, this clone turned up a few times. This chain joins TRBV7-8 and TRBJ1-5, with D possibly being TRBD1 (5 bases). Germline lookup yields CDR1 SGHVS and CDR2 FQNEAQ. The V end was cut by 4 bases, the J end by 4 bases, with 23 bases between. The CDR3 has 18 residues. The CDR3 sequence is CASSSALRARAINQPQHF. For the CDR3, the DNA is TGTGCCAGCAGCTCGGCGTTAAGGGCCAGGGCAATAAATCAGCCCCAGCATTTT.

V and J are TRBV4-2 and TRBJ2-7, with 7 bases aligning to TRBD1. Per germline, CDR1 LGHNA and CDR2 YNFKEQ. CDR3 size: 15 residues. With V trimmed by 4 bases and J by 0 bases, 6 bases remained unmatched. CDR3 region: CASSPRDRPSYEQYF. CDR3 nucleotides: TGTGCCAGCAGCCCCCGGGACAGACCCTCCTACGAGCAGTACTTC.

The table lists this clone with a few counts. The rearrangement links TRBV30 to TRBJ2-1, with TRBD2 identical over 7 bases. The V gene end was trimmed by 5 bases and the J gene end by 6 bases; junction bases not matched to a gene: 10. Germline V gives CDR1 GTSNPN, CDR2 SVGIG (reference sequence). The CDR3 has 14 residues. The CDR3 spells CAWDPSGNLNEQFF. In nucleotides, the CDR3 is TGTGCCTGGGATCCGAGCGGGAACCTCAATGAGCAGTTCTTC. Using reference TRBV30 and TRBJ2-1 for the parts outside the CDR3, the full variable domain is SQTIHQWPATLVQPVGSPLSLECTVEGTSNPNLYWYRQAAGRGLQLLFYSVGIGQISSEVPQNLSASRPQDRQFILSSKKLLLSDSGFYLCAWDPSGNLNEQFFGPGTRLTVL.

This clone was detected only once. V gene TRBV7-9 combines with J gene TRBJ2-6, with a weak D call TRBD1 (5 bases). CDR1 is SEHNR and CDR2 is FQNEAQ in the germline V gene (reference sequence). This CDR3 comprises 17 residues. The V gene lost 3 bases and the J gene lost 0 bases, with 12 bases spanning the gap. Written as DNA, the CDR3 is TGTGCCAGCAGCTTTGACAGATTCTACTCTGGGGCCAACGTCCTGACTTTC. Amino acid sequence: CASSFDRFYSGANVLTF.

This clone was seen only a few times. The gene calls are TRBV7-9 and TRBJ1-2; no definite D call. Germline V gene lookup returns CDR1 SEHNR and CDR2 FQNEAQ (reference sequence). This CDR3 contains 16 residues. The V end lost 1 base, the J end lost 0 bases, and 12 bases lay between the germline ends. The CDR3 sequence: CASSLVYGGANYGYTF. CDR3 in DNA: TGTGCCAGCAGCTTAGTTTATGGCGGAGCTAACTATGGCTACACCTTC.

CDR3 nucleotide sequence: TGTGCCAGCAGTGAAAGGGCTAGCGGGGTGAGCTCCTACAATGAGCAGTTCTTC. Encoded protein: CASSERASGVSSYNEQFF. This chain links TRBV2 with TRBJ2-1; the match to TRBD2 covers 9 bases. V lost 2 bases and J lost 0; bases outside the gene matches: 8. CDR1 SNHLY and CDR2 FYNNEI come from the germline V gene. CDR3 length: 18 amino acids.

In DNA, the CDR3 is TGCGCCAGCAGCTTTATGACAGTTTATGGCTACACCTTC. Its translation is CASSFMTVYGYTF. The chain carries TRBV5-1 and TRBJ1-2; D possibly corresponds to TRBD1 (5 bases). Trimming stripped 2 bases from V and 5 bases from J, with 10 bases between. Germline values: CDR1 SGHRS, CDR2 YFSETQ. The CDR3 is 13 residues long.

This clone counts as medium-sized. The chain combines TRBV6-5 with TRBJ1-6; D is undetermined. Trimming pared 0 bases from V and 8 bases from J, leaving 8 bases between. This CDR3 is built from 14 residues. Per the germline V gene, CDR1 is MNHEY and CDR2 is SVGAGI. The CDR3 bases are TGTGCCAGCAGTTACTCCGGGTCGGATTCACCCCTCCACTTT. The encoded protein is CASSYSGSDSPLHF.